A selection of T cell receptor beta chains follows, all from one sample in a study of blood T cell repertoires in COVID-19. The assay was immunoSEQ multiplex PCR, and TCRdb's table has in-frame clones only and misses some. The table records 150,000 to 200,000 clones, 75% to 80% of them present only once. Input material: peripheral blood. The receptors shown here come from a woman in her 70s with acute or convalescent COVID-19. CDR3s include the opening cysteine and the closing phenylalanine or tryptophan. The D gene is left open where the match is weak. Size is omitted from some rows. Given values are once, few, many or a class for expanded clones.

CDR3,DNA,J,D,V,size
CASSLAVSSYEQYF,TGTGCCAGCAGCTTAGCGGTTAGCTCCTACGAGCAGTACTTC,TRBJ2-7,NA,TRBV7-2,NA
CASSLDRTKNIQYF,TGCGCCAGCAGCTTGGACAGAACCAAAAACATTCAGTACTTC,TRBJ2-4,NA,TRBV5-1,NA
CASSLVIGGSSVGTEAFF,TGTGCCAGCAGTTTAGTAATAGGGGGCAGTTCTGTCGGCACTGAAGCTTTCTTT,TRBJ1-1,TRBD1,TRBV28,once
CASEPFIRTTDINQPQHF,TGTGCCAGCGAGCCCTTTATAAGAACGACCGACATCAATCAGCCCCAGCATTTT,TRBJ1-5,NA,TRBV28,NA
CSASNRNGYGYTF,TGCAGTGCTAGTAACAGGAACGGCTATGGCTACACCTTC,TRBJ1-2,NA,TRBV20-1,NA
CASSLSRESTGEQYF,TGTGCCAGCTCACTTTCACGGGAGTCTACCGGCGAGCAGTACTTC,TRBJ2-7,NA,TRBV18,NA
CASSRPGEYEQYF,TGTGCCAGCAGTCGACCGGGTGAATACGAGCAGTACTTC,TRBJ2-7,NA,TRBV6-6,NA
CATRREGSEGGYTF,TGTGCCACTCGACGGGAGGGGTCGGAAGGTGGCTACACCTTC,TRBJ1-2,NA,TRBV6-5,NA
CASNELSGGNTIYF,TGTGCCAGCAACGAACTGTCAGGAGGAAACACCATATATTTT,TRBJ1-3,NA,TRBV2,NA
CASSSGLAGPLGTQYF,TGTGCCAGCAGCTCGGGACTAGCGGGGCCCTTGGGGACCCAGTACTTC,TRBJ2-5,TRBD2,TRBV7-2,NA
CASSGQVNEKLFF,TGTGCCAGCAGCGGACAAGTTAATGAAAAACTGTTTTTT,TRBJ1-4,NA,TRBV12-3/TRBV12-4,NA
CASSPGTITGELFF,TGCGCCAGCAGCCCCGGGACAATTACCGGGGAGCTGTTTTTT,TRBJ2-2,NA,TRBV5-1,NA
CASSQLGQGYTEAFF,TGTGCCAGCAGCCAACTAGGACAGGGGTACACTGAAGCTTTCTTT,TRBJ1-1,TRBD1,TRBV3-1/TRBV3-2,NA
CASSIDHRTGAETQYF,TGTGCCAGTAGTATAGATCATCGGACAGGGGCCGAGACCCAGTACTTC,TRBJ2-5,TRBD1,TRBV19,NA
CASIEAQGDRGLNQPQHF,TGTGCCAGCATCGAAGCGCAGGGGGACAGGGGACTCAATCAGCCCCAGCATTTT,TRBJ1-5,TRBD1,TRBV6-1,NA
CASSLSYRGNYGYTF,TGTGCCAGCAGCTTAAGCTACAGGGGTAACTATGGCTACACCTTC,TRBJ1-2,TRBD1,TRBV7-9,NA
CASSLGATLQETQYF,TGCGCCAGCAGCTTGGGTGCTACCCTCCAAGAGACCCAGTACTTC,TRBJ2-5,NA,TRBV5-1,NA
CAWSELAPDTQYF,TGTGCCTGGAGTGAGCTAGCCCCAGATACGCAGTATTTT,TRBJ2-3,NA,TRBV30,NA
CASSQTGGWNTEAFF,TGTGCCAGCAGCCAAACAGGGGGCTGGAACACTGAAGCTTTCTTT,TRBJ1-1,TRBD1,TRBV7-3,NA
CASAQSTVTYEQYF,TGCGCCAGCGCCCAATCGACAGTTACCTACGAGCAGTACTTC,TRBJ2-7,NA,TRBV5-1,NA
CASSPTGISGNTIYF,TGTGCCAGCAGCCCGACAGGGATCTCTGGAAACACCATATATTTT,TRBJ1-3,TRBD1,TRBV3-1/TRBV3-2,NA
CATSRARGGGGEKLFF,TGTGCCACCAGCCGGGCACGTGGGGGAGGAGGGGAAAAACTGTTTTTT,TRBJ1-4,NA,TRBV15,NA
CSVVSSTGGQFF,TGCAGCGTTGTATCTTCGACAGGGGGTCAGTTCTTC,TRBJ2-1,TRBD1,TRBV29-1,once
CASSQDPVSLSEQFF,TGCGCCAGCAGCCAAGATCCGGTGTCTTTGTCTGAGCAGTTCTTC,TRBJ2-1,NA,TRBV4-1,NA
CASSSPTGVGQETQYF,TGTGCCAGCAGCTCCCCAACAGGGGTCGGACAAGAGACCCAGTACTTC,TRBJ2-5,TRBD1,TRBV11-2,few
CASSEQQGAVYGYTF,TGTGCCAGCAGTGAGCAACAGGGGGCGGTCTATGGCTACACCTTC,TRBJ1-2,TRBD1,TRBV2,NA
CASRLQGAFGGSPLHF,TGTGCCAGCAGGTTACAGGGGGCTTTCGGAGGTTCACCCCTCCACTTT,TRBJ1-6,TRBD1,TRBV3-1/TRBV3-2,NA